Below are 27 T cell receptor beta chains sequenced from a single sample in a study of shared clonotypes between healthy human individuals. Profiled with immunoSEQ multiplex PCR; TCRdb holds only in-frame clones, not every one. The data hold about 470,000 clones, with 79% observed a single time. The sample was PBMCs. Receptors were obtained from a woman aged 40 to 50 in good health. Some clones in this sample may be carry-over from other donors' samples.

The chain carries TRBV7-9 and TRBJ1-1; TRBD1 might be the D (5 bases). This CDR3 is 16 amino acids long. The V gene's germline CDR1 is SEHNR and CDR2 FQNEAQ (reference sequence). The V gene lost 4 bases and the J gene lost 0 bases, with 15 bases spanning the gap. CDR3 residues: CASSSRDGGVNTEAFF. As DNA, the CDR3 is TGTGCCAGCAGCTCCCGGGACGGGGGGGTGAACACTGAAGCTTTCTTT.

This sequence joins TRBV28 and TRBJ2-7; TRBD1 or TRBD2 may be the D gene (5 bases each). This CDR3 is built from 16 residues. The germline V gene has CDR1 MDHEN and CDR2 SYDVKM. The V gene lost 4 bases and the J gene lost 3 bases, with 19 bases spanning the gap. DNA of the CDR3: TGTGCCAGCAGTTCTCACCGGGGCGCGAGGGGCTACGAGCAGTACTTC. Protein sequence: CASSSHRGARGYEQYF.

V usage is TRBV30 and J usage is TRBJ2-6; tentative D call: TRBD2 (5 bases). CDR3 length: 17 residues. With 1 base removed from V and 0 bases from J, the gap between germline ends came to 13 bases. Germline V CDR1 and CDR2: GTSNPN, SVGIG (reference sequence). The CDR3 reads CAWSAGVWHSGANVLTF. For the CDR3, the DNA is TGTGCCTGGAGTGCCGGGGTTTGGCACTCTGGGGCCAACGTCCTGACTTTC.

The genes are TRBV7-2 and TRBJ2-1, with 8 bases identical to TRBD2. CDR1 and CDR2 from the germline V gene are SGHTA and FQGNSA. J gave up 7 bases and V 5 bases, and 7 bases lay outside the gene matches. The CDR3 length is 14 residues. The CDR3 is CASSPAGRGNEQFF. The CDR3 nucleotides read TGTGCCAGCAGCCCCGCCGGGAGGGGAAATGAGCAGTTCTTC.

This sequence joins TRBV15 and TRBJ2-7; maybe TRBD2 (5 bases). Germline assignment: CDR1 LNHNV and CDR2 YYDKDF (reference sequence). The CDR3 has 13 residues. The V end lost 2 bases, the J end lost 7 bases, and 12 bases lay between the germline ends. The CDR3 protein is CATSRNSGGEQYF. The DNA of the CDR3 is TGTGCCACCAGCAGAAATTCGGGCGGGGAGCAGTACTTC.

The rearrangement uses TRBV14 and TRBJ2-7, with D possibly being TRBD1 (5 bases). The CDR3 runs to 14 residues. Trimming took 5 bases from V and 5 from J, leaving 16 bases between them. The V gene's germline CDR1 is SGHDN and CDR2 FVKESK. Written as DNA, the CDR3 is TGTGCCAGCAGCTTAAATCCGGACACCCACGAGCAGTACTTC. Protein: CASSLNPDTHEQYF.

The J gene is TRBJ2-2, the V gene TRBV2; 9 bases are shared with TRBD2. The CDR3 loop spans 16 amino acids. CDR1 is SNHLY, CDR2 FYNNEI, per germline. J lost 5 bases, V lost 6 bases, and 10 bases had no gene match. CDR3 DNA sequence: TGTGCCAGCAGGGCGACTAGCGGACGATTTACCGGGGAGCTGTTTTTT. It specifies CASRATSGRFTGELFF.

In this sample, this clone turned up a few times. The genes are TRBV7-9 and TRBJ2-7; maybe TRBD2 (6 bases). The CDR3 sequence is 15 residues long. Per germline, CDR1 SEHNR and CDR2 FQNEAQ (reference sequence). V lost 3 bases and J 1 base, leaving 13 bases between the germline ends. The CDR3 sequence: CASSFASAYSYEQYF. The CDR3 nucleotides are TGTGCCAGCAGCTTCGCTAGCGCCTATTCCTACGAGCAGTACTTC.

This sequence joins TRBV10-2 and TRBJ2-7; 9 bases line up with TRBD2. CDR1 and CDR2 (germline): WSHSY, SAAADI. Trimming took 5 bases from V and 7 from J; bases not matched to a gene: 12. The CDR3 covers 15 residues. CDR3 nucleotides: TGCGCCAGCAGTAAGCTAGCGGGAAACCTGGGGGAGCAGTACTTC. It encodes CASSKLAGNLGEQYF.

The table lists this clone with a count of one. V and J are TRBV10-3 and TRBJ1-2; D is unresolved. The germline V gene has CDR1 ENHRY and CDR2 SYGVKD. This CDR3 region has 15 residues. V lost 3 bases and J 0 bases, leaving 11 bases between the germline ends. CDR3 amino acids: CAISDRPRANYGYTF. The CDR3 nucleotides read TGTGCCATCAGTGACCGACCCAGAGCTAACTATGGCTACACCTTC.

A few counts support this clone. This chain connects TRBV7-2 to TRBJ2-1, with TRBD2 matching over 8 bases. CDR3 length equals 16 residues. V lost 4 bases, J lost 7 bases, and 12 bases stayed unmatched. CDR1 and CDR2 from the germline V gene are SGHTA and FQGNSA. The CDR3 reads CASSSRPGGPRNEQFF. DNA of the CDR3: TGTGCCAGCAGCTCTAGGCCGGGAGGGCCCAGGAATGAGCAGTTCTTC.

This chain links TRBV10-3 with TRBJ2-7, with TRBD2 identical over 15 bases. This CDR3 is 17 amino acids long. Germline loops: CDR1 ENHRY, CDR2 SYGVKD. V shed 0 bases and J 3 bases; nucleotides not matched to a gene: 3. The chain's CDR3 is CAISESGLAGGDYEQYF. In nucleotides, the CDR3 is TGTGCCATCAGTGAGTCGGGACTAGCGGGAGGAGACTACGAGCAGTACTTC.

This clone was seen only once. The chain is built from TRBV5-1 and TRBJ2-5; 13 nucleotides match TRBD2. Germline loops: CDR1 SGHRS, CDR2 YFSETQ. The CDR3 spans 17 residues. With 2 bases clipped from V and 4 bases from J, the junction kept 8 bases outside the gene matches. This chain's CDR3 is CASSLGLAGVGSETQYF. CDR3 DNA sequence: TGCGCCAGCAGCTTAGGACTAGCGGGAGTTGGGTCAGAGACCCAGTACTTC.

The rearrangement links TRBV18 to TRBJ1-6; possibly TRBD1 for D (6 bases). The CDR3 loop spans 13 amino acids. CDR1 and CDR2 (germline): KGHSH, LQKENI. V was pared by 6 bases and J by 7 bases, with 10 bases between. For the CDR3, the DNA is TGTGCCAGCTCCGGGACACAGAATTCACCCCTCCACTTT. Its translation is CASSGTQNSPLHF.

This clone was observed once. The chain combines TRBV18 with TRBJ2-2; 8 nucleotides line up with TRBD2. The CDR3 totals 14 residues. The germline CDR1 and CDR2 sequences are KGHSH and LQKENI. V dropped 5 bases and J dropped 5; count of bases not matched to a gene: 4. CDR3: CASSSLAATGELFF. The DNA of the CDR3 is TGTGCCAGCTCATCACTAGCGGCTACCGGGGAGCTGTTTTTT.

The table lists this clone with a few counts. This chain uses TRBV5-4 with TRBJ1-1; 9 nucleotides align to TRBD1. The junction had 7 bases not matched to a gene; V was cut back by 5 bases and J by 5 bases. The CDR3 spans 14 residues. Germline-derived CDR1 and CDR2 are SGHNT and YYREEE (reference sequence). This CDR3 is CASRAGQGRTEAFF. DNA of the CDR3: TGTGCCAGCAGGGCTGGACAGGGGAGGACTGAAGCTTTCTTT.

Turning to this clone: An end of the junction does not agree with germline; a read error may underlie this. The rearrangement links TRBV2 to TRBJ2-5; 11 nucleotides agree with TRBD1. The germline CDR1 and CDR2 sequences are SNHLY and FYNNEI. The CDR3 sequence is 11 residues long. CDR3: CASSFRDRGDF. The CDR3 region has the DNA TGTGCCAGCAGTTTCCGGGACAGGGGGGACTTC. Variable domain in full (rest from reference TRBV2 and TRBJ2-5): EPEVTQTPSHQVTQMGQEVILRCVPISNHLYFYWYRQILGQKVEFLVSFYNNEISEKSEIFDDQFSVERPDGSNFTLKIRSTKLEDSAMYFCASSFRDRGDFGPGTRLLVL.

The rearrangement joins TRBV5-4 to TRBJ2-1, with 7 nucleotides matching TRBD2. Germline assignment: CDR1 SGHNT and CDR2 YYREEE (reference sequence). CDR3 size: 15 residues. The junction had 15 bases not matched to a gene; V was cut back by 3 bases and J by 12 bases. The CDR3, as DNA: TGTGCCAGCAGCTCTAAACGGGAGGCGACTGTCGGGCAGTTCTTC. Amino acids: CASSSKREATVGQFF.

This clone was observed once. The chain employs TRBV10-3 and TRBJ2-5; D unresolved. V gave up 2 bases and J gave up 1 base, with 5 bases separating them. Germline V gene sequence: CDR1 ENHRY, CDR2 SYGVKD. The length of the CDR3 is 13 residues. CDR3 region: CAISEQTQETQYF. DNA of the CDR3: TGTGCCATCAGTGAGCAGACCCAAGAGACCCAGTACTTC.

The gene calls are TRBV27 and TRBJ2-5; 9 bases are shared with TRBD2. The CDR3 is 16 residues long. In germline, CDR1 is MNHEY, CDR2 SMNVEV (reference sequence). With 0 bases clipped from V and 3 bases from J, the junction kept 5 bases outside the gene matches. The CDR3 protein is CASSLSSGRGKETQYF. In DNA form, the CDR3 reads TGTGCCAGCAGTTTATCTAGCGGGAGAGGGAAAGAGACCCAGTACTTC.

The chain joins TRBV6-1 to TRBJ2-7; TRBD2 agrees at 9 bases. CDR3 length: 14 amino acids. Germline values: CDR1 MNHNS, CDR2 SASEGT. With 6 bases clipped from V and 4 bases from J, the junction kept 7 bases outside the gene matches. CDR3 sequence (DNA): TGTGCCAGCAGGCGGACTAGCGAGACATACGAGCAGTACTTC. Protein product: CASRRTSETYEQYF.

V is TRBV11-2 and J is TRBJ2-7, with 8 bases matching TRBD1. The CDR3 extends over 12 amino acids. V was pared by 5 bases and J by 5 bases, with 2 bases of the junction left unmatched. From germline, CDR1 is SGHAT and CDR2 FQNNGV. The CDR3 region is CASSRTGNEQYF. The CDR3 nucleotides are TGTGCCAGCAGCCGGACAGGGAACGAGCAGTACTTC.

V and J are TRBV5-6 and TRBJ1-6; 7 bases fit TRBD1. Per the germline V gene, CDR1 is SGHDT and CDR2 is YYEEEE. The CDR3 spans 15 residues. J gave up 5 bases and V 3 bases, and 5 bases lay outside the gene matches. The CDR3 nucleotides read TGTGCCAGCAGCTCTGGGGACAGAGATAATTCACCCCTCCACTTT. Its protein product is CASSSGDRDNSPLHF.

This rearrangement joins TRBV6-9 to TRBJ2-7; a possible D gene is TRBD2 (5 bases). V was trimmed by 9 bases and J by 4 bases, leaving 10 bases between them. CDR1 is MNHGY, CDR2 SVAAGI, per germline. The CDR3 sequence is 11 residues long. The CDR3 reads CASGREYEQYF. The CDR3 coding sequence is TGTGCCAGTGGAAGGGAGTACGAGCAGTACTTC.

This clone was observed a single time. The rearrangement uses TRBV28 and TRBJ2-7, with 7 positions matching TRBD1. V lost 5 bases and J lost 0; bases outside the gene matches: 7. The germline V gene encodes CDR1 MDHEN and CDR2 SYDVKM. The CDR3 loop spans 15 amino acids. The CDR3 sequence: CASSPYRGASYEQYF. CDR3 DNA: TGTGCCAGCAGTCCCTACAGGGGAGCCTCCTACGAGCAGTACTTC.

The J gene is TRBJ2-7, the V gene TRBV21-1. TRBV21-1 is a pseudogene segment. The CDR3 is made up of 11 amino acids. CDR3 protein: CASSKRGRQDF. CDR3 sequence (DNA): TGTGCCAGCAGCAAAAGGGGACGTCAAGACTTC.

The chain has TRBV9 and TRBJ2-1; D is ambiguous. Trimming left V 0 bases short and J 8 bases short, with 9 bases between. The CDR3 consists of 13 residues. In germline, CDR1 is SGDLS, CDR2 YYNGEE. The CDR3 here is CASSVGTVHEQFF. CDR3 coding DNA: TGTGCCAGCAGCGTAGGGACGGTCCATGAGCAGTTCTTC.